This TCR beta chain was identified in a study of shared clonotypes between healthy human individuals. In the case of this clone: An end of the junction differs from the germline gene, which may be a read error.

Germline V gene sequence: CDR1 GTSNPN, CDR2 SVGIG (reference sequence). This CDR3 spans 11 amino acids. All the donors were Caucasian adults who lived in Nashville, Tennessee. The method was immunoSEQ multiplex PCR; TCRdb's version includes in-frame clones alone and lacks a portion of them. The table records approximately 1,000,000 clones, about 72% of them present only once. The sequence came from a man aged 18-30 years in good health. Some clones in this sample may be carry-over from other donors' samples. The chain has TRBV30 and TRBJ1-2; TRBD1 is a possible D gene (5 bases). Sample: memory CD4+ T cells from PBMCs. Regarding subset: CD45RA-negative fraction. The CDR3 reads CAWSEGAPLAF. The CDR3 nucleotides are TGTGCCTGGAGTGAAGGGGCCCCCCTCGCATTC. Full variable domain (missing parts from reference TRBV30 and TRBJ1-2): SQTIHQWPATLVQPVGSPLSLECTVEGTSNPNLYWYRQAAGRGLQLLFYSVGIGQISSEVPQNLSASRPQDRQFILSSKKLLLSDSGFYLCAWSEGAPLAFGSGTRLTVV.